The 22 T cell receptor beta chains below all came from one sample that was sequenced in a study of blood T cell repertoires in COVID-19. Clones were read by immunoSEQ multiplex PCR, and TCRdb kept only the in-frame ones, dropping some. The sample shows 200,000 to 300,000 clones, around 84% of them seen only once. Sequencing input: peripheral blood. The source is a man in his forties or fifties who had recovered from COVID-19.

The chain has TRBV24-1 and TRBJ1-1; D gene uncertain. This CDR3 spans 18 amino acids. V gave up 1 base and J gave up 0 bases, with 17 bases separating them. CDR1 and CDR2 from the germline V gene are KGHDR and SFDVKD. CDR3 amino acids: CATSDFTTDSPVNTEAFF. In nucleotides, the CDR3 is TGTGCCACCAGTGATTTTACGACGGACTCACCTGTGAACACTGAAGCTTTCTTT.

The chain joins TRBV7-2 to TRBJ2-5; 7 nucleotides agree with TRBD1. V lost 3 bases and J lost 0; bases outside the gene matches: 4. CDR1 is SGHTA, CDR2 FQGNSA, per germline. The CDR3 has 15 residues. The CDR3: CASSFRTGHQETQYF. DNA of the CDR3: TGTGCCAGCAGCTTTAGGACAGGCCACCAAGAGACCCAGTACTTC.

The V and J genes are TRBV27 and TRBJ1-4, with a possible D match to TRBD1 (6 bases). V lost 6 bases, J lost 5 bases, and 13 bases lay in between. Looked up from germline, CDR1 is MNHEY and CDR2 is SMNVEV (reference sequence). There are 14 residues in the CDR3. The CDR3 here is CASSPGATNEKLFF. CDR3 sequence (DNA): TGTGCCAGCAGCCCAGGGGCCACGAATGAAAAACTGTTTTTT.

This clone has only a few counts. The CDR3 loop reads CASSPTGGGPDNEQFF. For the CDR3, the DNA is TGTGCCAGCAGCCCGACCGGGGGGGGGCCGGACAATGAGCAGTTCTTC. The V and J genes are TRBV13 and TRBJ2-1; TRBD2 agrees at 8 bases. Unmatched junction bases numbered 11, after V lost 5 bases and J lost 5 bases. Germline V gives CDR1 PRHDT, CDR2 FYEKMQ (reference sequence). There are 16 residues in the CDR3.

This chain uses TRBV6-6 with TRBJ1-6, with D unclear. From germline, CDR1 is MNHNY and CDR2 SVGAGI (reference sequence). This CDR3 comprises 16 residues. Trimming cost V 6 bases and J 3 bases, with 15 bases left between them. The CDR3 reads CASSPEGGNYNSPLHF. CDR3 in DNA: TGTGCCAGCAGCCCGGAAGGAGGGAACTATAATTCACCCCTCCACTTT.

V and J are TRBV18 and TRBJ1-1; D gene uncertain. The CDR3 spans 14 residues. Germline CDR1 and CDR2: KGHSH and LQKENI. V lost 2 bases and J 0 bases, leaving 7 bases between the germline ends. The CDR3 here is CASSPGLLNTEAFF. In DNA, the CDR3 is TGTGCCAGCTCACCAGGACTGTTGAACACTGAAGCTTTCTTT. The full variable domain, its missing parts supplied by reference TRBV18 and TRBJ1-1, is NAGVMQNPRHLVRRRGQEARLRCSPMKGHSHVYWYRQLPEEGLKFMVYLQKENIIDESGMPKERFSAEFPKEGPSILRIQQVVRGDSAAYFCASSPGLLNTEAFFGQGTRLTVV.

The V call is TRBV4-3, the J call TRBJ2-3; 9 nucleotides align to TRBD2. CDR3 length: 19 residues. The germline gives CDR1 LGHNA, CDR2 YSLEER. V gave up 0 bases and J gave up 3 bases; unmatched junction bases: 13. The CDR3 reads CASSQDAGLASGATDTQYF. The CDR3 DNA reads as TGCGCCAGCAGCCAAGATGCGGGGCTGGCTAGCGGGGCAACAGATACGCAGTATTTT.

This chain uses TRBV7-2 with TRBJ2-3, with D unresolved. Trimming took off 6 bases at V and 4 bases at J, with 14 bases between the two ends. CDR1 and CDR2 (germline): SGHTA, FQGNSA. The CDR3 has 14 residues. CDR3 sequence reads: CASRGSLSADTQYF. CDR3 DNA: TGTGCCAGCAGAGGTAGCCTCAGTGCAGATACGCAGTATTTT. The variable domain in full, with the rest retrieved from reference TRBV7-2 and TRBJ2-3, is GAGVSQSPSNKVTEKGKDVELRCDPISGHTALYWYRQSLGQGLEFLIYFQGNSAPDKSGLPSDRFSAERTGGSVSTLTIQRTQQEDSAVYLCASRGSLSADTQYFGPGTRLTVL.

The chain links TRBV29-1 to TRBJ2-5; TRBD2 is a possible D gene (6 bases). Trimming took 0 bases from V and 4 from J, leaving 12 bases between them. Germline V gives CDR1 SQVTM, CDR2 ANQGSEA. CDR3 length equals 14 residues. The DNA for the CDR3 is TGCAGCGTTGAAGATGGGCTAGCGCGAGAGACCCAGTACTTC. Amino acid sequence: CSVEDGLARETQYF.

The chain combines TRBV6-5 with TRBJ1-1, with D tentatively TRBD1 (5 bases). Trimming shortened V by 8 bases and J by 10 bases, and 23 bases separated the two germline ends. The CDR3 loop spans 14 amino acids. The germline gives CDR1 MNHEY, CDR2 SVGAGI. DNA of the CDR3: TGTGCCAGCTCAATGGGTCGTTGGGGCCGGTCAGCTTTCTTT. Amino acid sequence: CASSMGRWGRSAFF.

The gene calls are TRBV5-1 and TRBJ2-1, with TRBD1 matching over 7 bases. Germline V CDR1 and CDR2: SGHRS, YFSETQ. The CDR3 has 15 amino acids. V gave up 4 bases and J gave up 0 bases; unmatched junction bases: 4. The CDR3 region has the DNA TGCGCCAGCAGCACCCAGGGGGACTCCTACAATGAGCAGTTCTTC. Encoded protein: CASSTQGDSYNEQFF.

For the CDR3, the DNA is TGTGCTAGTGGTTTGGGGACCGGGGGAAATCAGCCCCAGCATTTT. Its protein is CASGLGTGGNQPQHF. The chain employs TRBV12-5 and TRBJ1-5, with D possibly matching TRBD1 (5 bases). CDR1 is LGHNT and CDR2 is FRNRAP in the germline V gene. This CDR3 is 15 amino acids long. The V end lost 1 base, the J end lost 4 bases, and 11 bases lay between the germline ends.

The chain recombines TRBV10-2 with TRBJ1-1; the D gene is possibly TRBD1 (5 bases). The CDR3 totals 14 residues. CDR1 is WSHSY, CDR2 SAAADI, per germline. Trimming shortened V by 10 bases and J by 2 bases, and 17 bases separated the two germline ends. CDR3 amino acids: CATRGSLINTEAFF. The DNA of the CDR3 is TGCGCCACCCGGGGGTCACTGATCAACACTGAAGCTTTCTTT.

This clone showed up just once. V usage is TRBV4-1 and J usage is TRBJ1-5; 10 bases are shared with TRBD1. This CDR3 has 16 amino acids. The ends lost 3 bases at V and 4 bases at J; junction bases unmatched: 6. Germline V gene lookup returns CDR1 MGHRA and CDR2 YSYEKL. The CDR3 coding sequence is TGCGCCAGCAGCCACCTGACAGGGGGCCTGAATCAGCCCCAGCATTTT. Its protein is CASSHLTGGLNQPQHF.

A remark on this clone: The sample has other DNA sequences that encode this CDR3 too. The V gene is TRBV9, the J gene TRBJ2-7; 9 bases are a match to TRBD1. The CDR3 has 14 residues. CDR1 SGDLS and CDR2 YYNGEE come from the germline V gene. J gave up 2 bases and V 0 bases, and 0 bases lay outside the gene matches. As DNA, the CDR3 is TGTGCCAGCAGCGTAGGGACAGGGGCCTACGAGCAGTACTTC. Its translation is CASSVGTGAYEQYF. The whole variable domain, remainder taken from reference TRBV9 and TRBJ2-7, is DSGVTQTPKHLITATGQRVTLRCSPRSGDLSVYWYQQSLDQGLQFLIQYYNGEERAKGNILERFSAQQFPDLHSELNLSSLELGDSALYFCASSVGTGAYEQYFGPGTRLTVT.

The chain employs TRBV6-6 and TRBJ1-4, with TRBD1 matching over 7 bases. V lost 2 bases, J lost 13 bases, and 7 bases stayed unmatched. CDR3 length equals 13 residues. Looked up from germline, CDR1 is MNHNY and CDR2 is SVGAGI (reference sequence). The DNA for the CDR3 is TGTGCCAGCAGTTACCCGCCGACAGGGACACTGTTTTTT. Its protein product is CASSYPPTGTLFF.

The chain uses TRBV5-1 and TRBJ2-1; tentatively, D is TRBD2 (5 bases). The CDR3 loop spans 14 amino acids. Germline V gene sequence: CDR1 SGHRS, CDR2 YFSETQ. V was trimmed by 4 bases and J by 6 bases, leaving 14 bases between them. The DNA for the CDR3 is TGCGCCAGCAGCGTAAGGACTTACGGCAATGAGCAGTTCTTC. It is translated as CASSVRTYGNEQFF.

This rearrangement joins TRBV9 to TRBJ1-1; TRBD1 matches 7 bases. Looked up from germline, CDR1 is SGDLS and CDR2 is YYNGEE. This CDR3 has 15 residues. V was pared by 4 bases and J by 0 bases, with 6 bases of the junction left unmatched. Written as DNA, the CDR3 is TGTGCCAGCAGCCCTTTGACAGGGTTGAACACTGAAGCTTTCTTT. It translates to CASSPLTGLNTEAFF.

This rearrangement joins TRBV25-1 to TRBJ2-7; weak D call: TRBD1 (6 bases). The V gene's germline CDR1 is MGHDK and CDR2 SYGVNS. The CDR3 extends over 14 amino acids. Trimming left V 4 bases short and J 1 base short, with 11 bases between. CDR3 nucleotide sequence: TGTGCCAGCAGTGCCCCGACAGGTTCCTACGAGCAGTACTTC. Translated: CASSAPTGSYEQYF.

On this clone itself: In the same sample, other DNA sequences code for this CDR3. The chain employs TRBV6-5 and TRBJ1-2; TRBD1 aligns across 7 bases. This CDR3 comprises 13 residues. The trim removed 6 bases at V and 2 bases at J, leaving 3 bases unmatched. CDR1 and CDR2 from the germline V gene are MNHEY and SVGAGI. The CDR3 coding sequence is TGTGCCAGCAGGACAGGGCGAAACTATGGCTACACCTTC. Translating it yields CASRTGRNYGYTF.

This chain uses TRBV7-2 with TRBJ1-3, with a weak D call TRBD1 (5 bases). With 2 bases removed from V and 0 bases from J, the gap between germline ends came to 11 bases. Per germline, CDR1 SGHTA and CDR2 FQGNSA. The CDR3 length is 16 residues. As DNA, the CDR3 is TGTGCCAGCAGCTTATCGGGCAGGGCCTCTGGAAACACCATATATTTT. Amino acids: CASSLSGRASGNTIYF.

The genes are TRBV18 and TRBJ2-7, with TRBD2 matching 7 bases. The germline CDR1 and CDR2 sequences are KGHSH and LQKENI. Trimming cost V 4 bases and J 4 bases; bases outside gene matches: 16. The CDR3 contains 17 residues. The CDR3 DNA reads TGTGCCAGCTCACTCCAAGCGGGGTCGAATTCTGCTTACGAGCAGTACTTC. The encoded protein is CASSLQAGSNSAYEQYF.